This TCR beta chain was documented in a study of blood T cell repertoires in COVID-19. Overall study context: Collection of acute and convalescent COVID-19 samples took place in the United States, Italy and Spain. Sample material is recorded as cDNA or gDNA derived from T cells, B-cell-depleted T cells, or PBMCs.

Per the study methods: Amplification from reference gene primers served as the basis for estimated nucleated cell counts. The data were produced by immunoSEQ multiplex PCR, yet TCRdb's version contains in-frame clones alone and is incomplete. Clonal size and the V and J genes are those of that table, whereas D and trimming came from the DNA. Altogether 250,000 or so clones are present, more than 75% being singletons, with the ten largest covering about 1.6%. After removal of 3 bases from V and 8 bases from J, the junction contained 7 bases not matched to a gene. This CDR3 is built from 16 residues. CDR1 and CDR2 from the germline V gene are KGHSH and LQKENI.

This TCR derives from a woman in her forties who had recovered from COVID-19. The sample consisted of peripheral blood. The chain uses TRBV18 and TRBJ2-1, with 13 bases matching TRBD2. The CDR3 region has the DNA TGTGCCAGCTCACCGTCCACTAGCGGGGGGGCCTATGAGCAGTTCTTC. Translated, it gives CASSPSTSGGAYEQFF.